This T cell receptor (beta chain) was identified during a study of tumor-infiltrating lymphocytes in primary liver carcinoma. Study observations and caveats: Whereas tumor region pairs overlapped more, tumor-adjacent and tumor-blood pairs overlapped less.

About this clonotype: Its specificity is unknown.

The investigators made TCR beta cDNA from approximately 0.5 ug total RNA, using a constant-region primer. The TCR beta library was amplified through three nested multiplex PCR rounds in a modified ARM-PCR procedure. Researchers ran the first two PCR rounds for roughly 10 cycles each with TRBV1-TRBV30 forward primers and a C-beta reverse primer. Using its own MiXCR run on the multiplex PCR reads, TCRdb lists one record per CDR3 protein. The sample records roughly 20,000 distinct CDR3 sequences, 75% to 80% being singletons. V lost 1 base, J lost 4 bases, and 13 bases lay in between. The CDR3 has 16 residues. Germline V gene sequence: CDR1 SGHAT, CDR2 FQDESV (reference sequence). DNA and RNA were both co-extracted from approximately 22-30 mg of bulk tissue that had not been sorted.

The source material was liver tumor tissue from sampling region 1. Subset reported: tumor region T1, superior pole. The TCR was taken from a woman in her thirties with primary liver carcinoma and hepatitis B virus infection. The chain employs TRBV11-1 and TRBJ2-2; TRBD2 might be the D (6 bases). CDR3 nucleotide sequence: TGTGCCAGCAGCTTAGTGGGGGGTGTGAGCACCGGGGAGCTGTTTTTT. Its protein product is CASSLVGGVSTGELFF. The entire variable domain, with the rest obtained from reference TRBV11-1 and TRBJ2-2, is as follows: EAEVAQSPRYKITEKSQAVAFWCDPISGHATLYWYRQILGQGPELLVQFQDESVVDDSQLPKDRFSAERLKGVDSTLKIQPAELGDSAMYLCASSLVGGVSTGELFFGEGSRLTVL.